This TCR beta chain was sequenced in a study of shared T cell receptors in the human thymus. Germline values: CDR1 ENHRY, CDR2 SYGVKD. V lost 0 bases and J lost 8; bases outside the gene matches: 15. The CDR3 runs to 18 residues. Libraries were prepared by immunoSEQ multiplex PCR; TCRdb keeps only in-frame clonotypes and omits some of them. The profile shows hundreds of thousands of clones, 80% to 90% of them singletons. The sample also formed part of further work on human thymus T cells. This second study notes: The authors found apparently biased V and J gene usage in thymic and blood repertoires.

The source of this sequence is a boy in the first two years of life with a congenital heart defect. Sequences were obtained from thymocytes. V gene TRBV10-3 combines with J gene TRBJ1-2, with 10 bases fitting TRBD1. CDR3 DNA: TGTGCCATCAGTGAGTCTAGGCGGGGGACAGGGGAGTTCGGAGGCTACACCTTC. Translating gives CAISESRRGTGEFGGYTF.